This T cell receptor (beta chain) was captured by sequencing in a study of T cell responses to AZD1222 COVID-19 vaccine. Study-wide points: Sampling that yielded the repertoires occurred only after the peak T cell response.

This clone was observed a handful of times. Antigen specificity is unknown. Germline assignment: CDR1 SGHNT and CDR2 YYREEE (reference sequence). This CDR3 has 16 residues. V lost 0 bases and J lost 2; bases outside the gene matches: 7. Here immunoSEQ multiplex PCR was the method, and the copy in TCRdb shows in-frame clones only, minus some. The sample has about 140,000 clones, 75% to 85% seen once. Material: peripheral blood, obtained 28 days after the second dose of the MenACWY control vaccine. The receptor was isolated from an adult who received the MenACWY meningococcal vaccine as a control. The chain couples TRBV5-4 to TRBJ2-7, with 8 bases aligning to TRBD1. This CDR3 is CASSLDGQGLPYEQYV. The CDR3 nucleotides read TGTGCCAGCAGCTTGGATGGACAGGGCCTTCCCTACGAGCAGTACGTC.